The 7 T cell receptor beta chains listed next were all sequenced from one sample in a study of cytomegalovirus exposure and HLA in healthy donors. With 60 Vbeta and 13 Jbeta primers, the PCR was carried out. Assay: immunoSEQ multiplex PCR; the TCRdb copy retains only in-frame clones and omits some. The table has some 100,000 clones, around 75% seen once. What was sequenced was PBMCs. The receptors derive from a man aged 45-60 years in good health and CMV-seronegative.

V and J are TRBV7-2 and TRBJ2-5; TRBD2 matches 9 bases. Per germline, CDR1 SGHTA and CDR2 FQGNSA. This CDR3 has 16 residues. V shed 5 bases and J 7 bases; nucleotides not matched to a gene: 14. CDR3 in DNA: TGTGCCAGCAGCGTCGCCGGGGCGGGGGGGCCAAGGACCCAGTACTTC. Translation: CASSVAGAGGPRTQYF.

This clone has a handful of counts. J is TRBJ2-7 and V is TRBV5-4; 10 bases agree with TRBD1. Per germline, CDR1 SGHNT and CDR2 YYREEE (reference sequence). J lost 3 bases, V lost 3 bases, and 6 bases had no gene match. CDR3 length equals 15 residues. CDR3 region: CASSSTRDRGYEQYF. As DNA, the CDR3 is TGTGCCAGCAGCTCGACCCGGGACAGGGGCTACGAGCAGTACTTC. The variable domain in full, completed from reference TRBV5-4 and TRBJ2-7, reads ETGVTQSPTHLIKTRGQQVTLRCSSQSGHNTVSWYQQALGQGPQFIFQYYREEENGRGNFPPRFSGLQFPNYSSELNVNALELDDSALYLCASSSTRDRGYEQYFGPGTRLTVT.

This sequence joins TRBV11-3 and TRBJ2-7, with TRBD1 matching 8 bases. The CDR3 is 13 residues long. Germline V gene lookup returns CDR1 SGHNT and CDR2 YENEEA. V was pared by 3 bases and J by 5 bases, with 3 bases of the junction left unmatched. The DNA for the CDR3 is TGTGCCAGCAGCTTGACAGGGGCCCACGAGCAGTACTTC. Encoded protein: CASSLTGAHEQYF.

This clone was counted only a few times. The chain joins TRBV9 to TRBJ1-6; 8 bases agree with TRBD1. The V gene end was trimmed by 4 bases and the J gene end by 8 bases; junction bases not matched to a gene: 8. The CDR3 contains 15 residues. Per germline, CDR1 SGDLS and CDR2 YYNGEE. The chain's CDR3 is CASSQQGETYSPLHF. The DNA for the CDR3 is TGTGCCAGCAGCCAACAGGGGGAGACCTATTCACCCCTCCACTTT.

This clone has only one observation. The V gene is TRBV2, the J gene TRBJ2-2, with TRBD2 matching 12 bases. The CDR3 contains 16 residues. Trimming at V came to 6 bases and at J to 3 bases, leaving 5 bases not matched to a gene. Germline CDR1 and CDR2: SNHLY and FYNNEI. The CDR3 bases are TGTGCCAGCAGCTGGGCTAGCGGGGGGGACACCGGGGAGCTGTTTTTT. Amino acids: CASSWASGGDTGELFF.

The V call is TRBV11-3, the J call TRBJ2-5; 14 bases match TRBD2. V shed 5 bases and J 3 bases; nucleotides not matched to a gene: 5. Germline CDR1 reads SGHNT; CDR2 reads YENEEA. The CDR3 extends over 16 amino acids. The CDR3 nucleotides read TGTGCCAGCAGCCCTGGGACTAGCGGGGGTAAAGAGACCCAGTACTTC. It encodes CASSPGTSGGKETQYF.

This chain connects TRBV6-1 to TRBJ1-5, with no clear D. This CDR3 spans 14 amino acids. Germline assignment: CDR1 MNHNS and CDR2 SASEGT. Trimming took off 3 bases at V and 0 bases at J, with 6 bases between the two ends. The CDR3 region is CASSDPYSNQPQHF. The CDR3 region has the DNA TGTGCCAGCAGTGACCCGTATAGCAATCAGCCCCAGCATTTT.